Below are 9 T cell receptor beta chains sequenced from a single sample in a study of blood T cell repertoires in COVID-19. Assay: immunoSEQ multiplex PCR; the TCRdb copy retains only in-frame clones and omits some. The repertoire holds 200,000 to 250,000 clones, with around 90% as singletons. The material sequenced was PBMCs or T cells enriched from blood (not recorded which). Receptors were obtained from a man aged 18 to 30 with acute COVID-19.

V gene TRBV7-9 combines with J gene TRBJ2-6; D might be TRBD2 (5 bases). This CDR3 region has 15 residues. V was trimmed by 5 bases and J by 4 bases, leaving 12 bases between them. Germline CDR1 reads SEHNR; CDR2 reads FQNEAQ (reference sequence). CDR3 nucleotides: TGTGCCAGCAGCCCCGCCTCGGGAGGGGCCAACGTCCTGACTTTC. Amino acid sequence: CASSPASGGANVLTF.

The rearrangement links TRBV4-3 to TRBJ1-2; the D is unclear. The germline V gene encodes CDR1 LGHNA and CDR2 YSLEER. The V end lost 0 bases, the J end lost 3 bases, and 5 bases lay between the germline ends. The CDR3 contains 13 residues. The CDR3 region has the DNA TGCGCCAGCAGCCAAGATATTGACTATGGCTACACCTTC. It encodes CASSQDIDYGYTF.

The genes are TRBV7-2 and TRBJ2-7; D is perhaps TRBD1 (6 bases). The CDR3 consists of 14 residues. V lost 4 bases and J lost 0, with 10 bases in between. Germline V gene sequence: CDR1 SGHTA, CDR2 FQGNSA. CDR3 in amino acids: CASSSNRVSYEQYF. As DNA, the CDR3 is TGTGCCAGCAGCTCCAACAGGGTCTCCTACGAGCAGTACTTC.

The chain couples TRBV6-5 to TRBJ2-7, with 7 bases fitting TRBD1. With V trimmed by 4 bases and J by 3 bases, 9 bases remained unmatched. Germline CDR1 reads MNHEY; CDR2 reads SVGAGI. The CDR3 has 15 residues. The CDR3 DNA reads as TGTGCCAGCAGTTCCACCAGGACAGGCCTCTACGAGCAGTACTTC. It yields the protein CASSSTRTGLYEQYF.

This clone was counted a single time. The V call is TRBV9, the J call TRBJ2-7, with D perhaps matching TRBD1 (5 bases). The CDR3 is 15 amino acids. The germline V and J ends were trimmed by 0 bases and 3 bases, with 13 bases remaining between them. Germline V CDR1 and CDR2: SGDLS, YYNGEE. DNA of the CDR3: TGTGCCAGCAGCGTAGCTGGGGCAGATCTCTACGAGCAGTACTTC. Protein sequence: CASSVAGADLYEQYF.

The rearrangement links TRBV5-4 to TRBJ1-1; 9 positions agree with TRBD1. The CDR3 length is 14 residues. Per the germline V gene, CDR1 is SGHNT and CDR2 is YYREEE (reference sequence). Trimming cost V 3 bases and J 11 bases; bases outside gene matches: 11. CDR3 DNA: TGTGCCAGCAGCTCTAAAAAAGCACAGGGGGCGGCTTTCTTT. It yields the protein CASSSKKAQGAAFF.

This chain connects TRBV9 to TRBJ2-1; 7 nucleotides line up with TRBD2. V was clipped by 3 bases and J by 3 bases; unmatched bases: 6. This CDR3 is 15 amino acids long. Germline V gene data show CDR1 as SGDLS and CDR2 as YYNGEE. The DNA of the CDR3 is TGTGCCAGCAGCGGTAGCGGGTACGACTACAATGAGCAGTTCTTC. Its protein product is CASSGSGYDYNEQFF.

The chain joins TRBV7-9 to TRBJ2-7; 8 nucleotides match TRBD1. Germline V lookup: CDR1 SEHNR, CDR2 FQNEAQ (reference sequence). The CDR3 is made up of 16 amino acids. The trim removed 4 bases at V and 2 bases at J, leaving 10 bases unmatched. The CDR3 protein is CASSSTHDRGPYEQYF. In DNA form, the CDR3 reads TGTGCCAGCAGCTCAACCCATGACAGGGGACCCTACGAGCAGTACTTC.

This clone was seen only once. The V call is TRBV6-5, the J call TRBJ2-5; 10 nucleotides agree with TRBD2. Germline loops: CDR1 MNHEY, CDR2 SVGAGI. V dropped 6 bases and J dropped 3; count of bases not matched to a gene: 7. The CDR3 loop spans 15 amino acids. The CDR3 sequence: CASSLWTSGEETQYF. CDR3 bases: TGTGCCAGCAGCCTCTGGACTAGCGGTGAAGAGACCCAGTACTTC.